The 2 T cell receptor beta chains reported below all come from one sample, sequenced in a study of cytomegalovirus exposure and HLA in healthy donors. Amplification used 60 Vbeta primers and 13 Jbeta primers. Repertoires were generated with immunoSEQ multiplex PCR, while TCRdb's copy carries only in-frame clones and drops some. In the table there are 120,000 or so clones, about 80% of which are singletons. The material sequenced was PBMCs. These receptor sequences come from a man younger than 40 in good health and CMV-seropositive.

The chain has TRBV29-1 and TRBJ2-3; weak D call: TRBD1 (6 bases). The CDR3 runs to 13 residues. The germline CDR1 and CDR2 sequences are SQVTM and ANQGSEA. V dropped 7 bases and J dropped 2 bases, with 13 bases sitting between them. The CDR3: CSDLDSPTDTQYF. The CDR3 DNA sequence: TGCAGCGATTTGGACAGTCCCACAGATACGCAGTATTTT.

This chain connects TRBV7-9 to TRBJ2-5; TRBD2 aligns across 15 bases. Trimming at V came to 5 bases and at J to 0 bases, leaving 4 bases not matched to a gene. This CDR3 has 17 amino acids. Per germline, CDR1 SEHNR and CDR2 FQNEAQ (reference sequence). The CDR3 DNA follows: TGTGCCAGCAGCCCTGGGACTAGCGGGGGGTACCAAGAGACCCAGTACTTC. Translation gives CASSPGTSGGYQETQYF.